This TCR beta chain came from a study of graft-versus-host responses after intestinal transplantation. Generated by immunoSEQ multiplex PCR, the TCRdb table keeps only in-frame clones and is missing some. The table has 35,000 to 50,000 clones, about 95% seen once. Study findings and constraints: Graft-donor T cell macrochimerism in patients accompanied high graft-versus-host to host-versus-graft clonal ratios in allografts. Among circulating GvH clones, peak levels were associated with early post-transplant declines in HvG clones.

This clone was counted once. Its cognate antigen is unknown. The sequence came from a human patient who received an intestinal transplant, so some T cells may come from the graft donor. Here the sequenced sample was PBMCs, taken approximately 360 days after intestinal transplant.

The CDR3 sequence: CATSRRQGETQYF. The CDR3 DNA sequence: TGTGCCACCAGCAGACGACAGGGAGAGACCCAGTACTTC. The chain combines TRBV15 with TRBJ2-5; 7 bases line up with TRBD1. This CDR3 contains 13 residues. The ends lost 2 bases at V and 4 bases at J; junction bases unmatched: 1. Germline V gives CDR1 LNHNV, CDR2 YYDKDF (reference sequence).